This T cell receptor (beta chain) stems from a study of T cell repertoires in cytomegalovirus infection. Study-wide results and caveats: Cumulated frequencies of public TCR beta families served to identify carriers of CMV plus the relevant HLA. CMV-specific TCR beta clonotypes restricted by HLA-C dominated the ex vivo response.

TCRdb reprocessed the reads with MiXCR, giving one entry per CDR3 protein. The sample holds approximately 550,000 distinct CDR3 sequences, 16% seen once. This clonotype was seen a single time. The antigen remains unidentified. The CDR3 runs to 17 residues. J gave up 4 bases and V 7 bases, and 14 bases lay outside the gene matches. From germline, CDR1 is MNHNY and CDR2 SVGAGI (reference sequence). The V and J genes are TRBV6-6 and TRBJ2-3; 10 bases map to TRBD2. Sequences were obtained from CD8+ T cells from PBMCs. This receptor was obtained from a human donor in good health (CMV status not recorded). Some clones in this sample may be carry-over from other donors' samples. The CDR3 sequence: CASTPLISGRWADTQYF. The CDR3 region has the DNA TGTGCCAGCACCCCCTTGATTAGCGGGAGGTGGGCAGATACGCAGTATTTT.